This entry concerns a single T cell receptor (beta chain). This entry comes from a study of blood T cells in healthy people across ages. This CDR3 comprises 16 residues. The germline CDR1 and CDR2 sequences are LGHDT and YNNKEL (reference sequence). Trimming pared 3 bases from V and 3 bases from J, leaving 16 bases between. Primed by a sample-barcoded 5' primer and a J-beta primer mix, a second PCR proceeded for 7 to 11 cycles. Using its own MiXCR run on the 5' RACE reads, TCRdb lists one record per CDR3 protein. The sample shows about 1,800,000 distinct CDR3 sequences, about 30% of them seen only once.

The chain combines TRBV3-1 with TRBJ2-3; D unclear. The sequence came from a woman in her thirties in good health. What was sequenced was blood. CDR3 residues: CASSQGLAGETDTQYF. CDR3 sequence (DNA): TGTGCCAGCAGCCAGGGTCTCGCTGGCGAAACAGATACGCAGTATTTT.